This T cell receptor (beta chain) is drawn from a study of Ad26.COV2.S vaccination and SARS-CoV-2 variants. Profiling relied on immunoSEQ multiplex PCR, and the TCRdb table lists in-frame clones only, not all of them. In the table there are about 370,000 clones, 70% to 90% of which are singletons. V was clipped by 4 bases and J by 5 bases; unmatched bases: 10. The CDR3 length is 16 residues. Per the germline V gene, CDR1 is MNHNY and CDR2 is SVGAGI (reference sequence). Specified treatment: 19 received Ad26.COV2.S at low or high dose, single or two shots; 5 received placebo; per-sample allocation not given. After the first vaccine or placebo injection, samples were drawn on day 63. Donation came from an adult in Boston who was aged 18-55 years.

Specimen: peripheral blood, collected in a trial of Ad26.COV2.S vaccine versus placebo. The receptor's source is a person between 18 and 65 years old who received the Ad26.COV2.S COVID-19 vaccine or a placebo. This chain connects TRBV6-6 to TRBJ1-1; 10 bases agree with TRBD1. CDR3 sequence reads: CASSSSRTGGSTEAFF. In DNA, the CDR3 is TGTGCCAGCAGTTCCTCCAGGACAGGGGGTTCGACTGAAGCTTTCTTT.